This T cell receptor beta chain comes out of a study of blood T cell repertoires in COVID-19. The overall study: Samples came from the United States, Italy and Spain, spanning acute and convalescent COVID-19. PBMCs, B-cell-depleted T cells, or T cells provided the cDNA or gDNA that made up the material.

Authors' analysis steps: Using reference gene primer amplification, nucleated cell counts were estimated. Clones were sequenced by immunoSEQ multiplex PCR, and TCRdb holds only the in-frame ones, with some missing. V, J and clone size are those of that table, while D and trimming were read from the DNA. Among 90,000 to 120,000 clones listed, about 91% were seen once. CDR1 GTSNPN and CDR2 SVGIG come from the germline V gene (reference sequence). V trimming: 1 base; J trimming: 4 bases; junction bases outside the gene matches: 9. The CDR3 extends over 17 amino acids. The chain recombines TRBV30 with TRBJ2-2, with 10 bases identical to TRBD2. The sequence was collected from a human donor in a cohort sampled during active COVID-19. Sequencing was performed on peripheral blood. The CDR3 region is CAWSGSSGGVPTGELFF. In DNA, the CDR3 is TGTGCCTGGAGTGGTTCGAGCGGGGGGGTACCCACCGGGGAGCTGTTTTTT.